Following are 9 T cell receptor beta chains from one sample sequenced in a study of beta chain features in type 1 diabetes. All of the isolated RNA was reverse transcribed, so expressed TCRB transcripts were sequenced. TCRdb keeps only in-frame clones here, not all; method: immunoSEQ multiplex PCR. Of roughly 450,000 clones listed, approximately 15% were seen once; the top ten hold roughly 0.036%. Input material: naive CD4+ T cells from blood. All receptors derive from a man between 25 and 39 years old in good health.

The table lists this clone with a few counts. The gene calls are TRBV7-9 and TRBJ1-5; no firm D call. This CDR3 has 13 residues. The ends were cut back, 3 bases at V and 0 bases at J, with 3 bases in the middle. Germline lookup yields CDR1 SEHNR and CDR2 FQNEAQ (reference sequence). CDR3 amino acids: CASSLRSNQPQHF. The CDR3 DNA reads TGTGCCAGCAGCTTGCGTAGCAATCAGCCCCAGCATTTT.

The chain carries TRBV9 and TRBJ2-3; TRBD1 might be the D (6 bases). From germline, CDR1 is SGDLS and CDR2 YYNGEE. The CDR3 is 15 residues long. Trimming removed 1 base from V and 6 bases from J, with 15 bases in between. Here the CDR3 reads CASSVRSQGDDTQYF. The CDR3 DNA is TGTGCCAGCAGCGTAAGGTCACAGGGAGACGATACGCAGTATTTT.

V is TRBV25-1 and J is TRBJ2-1, with D possibly being TRBD1 (7 bases). CDR1 and CDR2 from the germline V gene are MGHDK and SYGVNS. The CDR3 totals 15 residues. Trimming shortened V by 2 bases and J by 7 bases, and 15 bases separated the two germline ends. The CDR3 loop is CASSEMQGGRNEQFF. The CDR3 DNA follows: TGTGCCAGCAGTGAAATGCAGGGGGGTAGGAATGAGCAGTTCTTC.

J is TRBJ1-1 and V is TRBV30, with unresolved D. Trimming took off 0 bases at V and 1 base at J, with 12 bases between the two ends. Germline CDR1 and CDR2: GTSNPN and SVGIG (reference sequence). The CDR3 is 15 residues long. The CDR3 loop reads CAWSVHWVGNTEAFF. As DNA, the CDR3 is TGTGCCTGGAGTGTACATTGGGTGGGGAACACTGAAGCTTTCTTT.

This clone was observed a few times. The V and J genes are TRBV7-8 and TRBJ2-3; 8 bases fit TRBD1. The CDR3 is 13 amino acids. The V gene end was trimmed by 3 bases and the J gene end by 8 bases; junction bases not matched to a gene: 4. Per germline, CDR1 SGHVS and CDR2 FQNEAQ. The chain's CDR3 is CASSFDRGATQYF. The CDR3 DNA follows: TGTGCCAGCAGCTTCGACAGGGGCGCTACGCAGTATTTT.

The rearrangement uses TRBV7-8 and TRBJ1-2, with D possibly matching TRBD1 (5 bases). Germline lookup yields CDR1 SGHVS and CDR2 FQNEAQ. The CDR3 has 13 amino acids. The V gene lost 1 base and the J gene lost 3 bases, with 6 bases spanning the gap. CDR3 sequence reads: CASSLGRDYGYTF. The CDR3 nucleotides are TGTGCCAGCAGCTTAGGCAGGGACTATGGCTACACCTTC.

J is TRBJ2-1 and V is TRBV5-4, with D possibly being TRBD2 (5 bases). Germline V gene sequence: CDR1 SGHNT, CDR2 YYREEE (reference sequence). The CDR3 sequence is 15 residues long. V was clipped by 4 bases and J by 9 bases, with 20 bases between them. The CDR3 nucleotides read TGTGCCAGCAGCCTTTACGGACTGGCCGACGGTGAGCAGTTCTTC. Translated: CASSLYGLADGEQFF.

In its sample, this clone was seen a few times. The identical CDR3 is also encoded by other nucleotide sequences in the sample. The rearrangement links TRBV5-4 to TRBJ2-3, with a tentative D call TRBD2 (5 bases). CDR3 length equals 13 residues. The V end lost 4 bases, the J end lost 1 base, and 7 bases lay between the germline ends. Germline assignment: CDR1 SGHNT and CDR2 YYREEE (reference sequence). The CDR3: CASSRTGTDTQYF. CDR3 DNA sequence: TGTGCCAGCAGCCGGACTGGCACAGATACGCAGTATTTT.

The V call is TRBV9, the J call TRBJ2-5; 8 nucleotides align to TRBD2. The trim removed 4 bases at V and 5 bases at J, leaving 7 bases unmatched. Germline values: CDR1 SGDLS, CDR2 YYNGEE. This CDR3 region has 14 residues. The DNA for the CDR3 is TGTGCCAGCAGCTTGGAGGGGACTAGGGAGACCCAGTACTTC. Translated: CASSLEGTRETQYF.